Presented here are 13 T cell receptor beta chains from one specimen sequenced in a study of blood T cell repertoires in COVID-19. Sequencing was performed with immunoSEQ multiplex PCR; in TCRdb, only in-frame clones are kept and a portion is missing. This table has about 100,000 clones, about 93% appearing once. The sequenced sample was peripheral blood. Receptors were obtained from a woman between 25 and 40 years old with acute or convalescent COVID-19.

The chain uses TRBV9 and TRBJ1-1, with 7 bases fitting TRBD1. V was clipped by 3 bases and J by 1 base; unmatched bases: 6. The CDR3 runs to 15 residues. Looked up from germline, CDR1 is SGDLS and CDR2 is YYNGEE. CDR3 region: CASSGADRPNTEAFF. DNA of the CDR3: TGTGCCAGCAGCGGGGCGGACAGGCCGAACACTGAAGCTTTCTTT.

The gene calls are TRBV11-3 and TRBJ2-1; TRBD1 agrees at 8 bases. This CDR3 is built from 15 residues. Trimming took 4 bases from V and 1 from J; bases not matched to a gene: 3. CDR1 is SGHNT and CDR2 is YENEEA in the germline V gene. The DNA of the CDR3 is TGTGCCAGCAGCTCTCGGGACAGGTCCTACAATGAGCAGTTCTTC. Its translation is CASSSRDRSYNEQFF.

This CDR3 reads CASSIQGSGNTIYF. The CDR3 DNA is TGTGCCAGCAGCATACAGGGATCTGGAAACACCATATATTTT. This chain links TRBV7-8 with TRBJ1-3, with TRBD1 as a possible D gene (6 bases). Germline V CDR1 and CDR2: SGHVS, FQNEAQ. Trimming left V 5 bases short and J 1 base short, with 9 bases between. This CDR3 contains 14 residues.

The chain joins TRBV5-4 to TRBJ1-3; 9 positions match TRBD1. This CDR3 comprises 14 residues. Per germline, CDR1 SGHNT and CDR2 YYREEE (reference sequence). After removal of 3 bases from V and 4 bases from J, the junction contained 2 bases not matched to a gene. CDR3 DNA sequence: TGTGCCAGCAGCTCCGGGACAGGGGGAAACACCATATATTTT. Residues: CASSSGTGGNTIYF.

V usage is TRBV7-9 and J usage is TRBJ1-2; the match to TRBD1 covers 9 bases. J lost 7 bases, V lost 3 bases, and 6 bases had no gene match. The CDR3 has 14 amino acids. Germline CDR1 and CDR2: SEHNR and FQNEAQ (reference sequence). CDR3 coding DNA: TGTGCCAGCAGCTTCGGGGGACAGGGCGGTGGCTACACCTTC. This sequence encodes CASSFGGQGGGYTF.

This clone was counted once. V is TRBV12-3 or TRBV12-4 and J is TRBJ2-3, with D tentatively TRBD2 (5 bases). The CDR3 spans 12 residues. V lost 6 bases and J lost 3, with 7 bases in between. The CDR3 reads CASRWTTDTQYF. The CDR3, as DNA: TGTGCCAGCAGATGGACTACAGATACGCAGTATTTT.

Turning to this clone: A junction boundary mismatches the germline segment, possibly from a read error. This chain joins TRBV5-6 and TRBJ1-2, with a tentative D call TRBD1 (6 bases). This CDR3 has 14 amino acids. Germline V CDR1 and CDR2: SGHDT, YYEEEE. This CDR3 reads CASSSEDRSFGHTF. As DNA, the CDR3 is TGTGCCAGCAGCTCGGAAGACAGGTCCTTTGGCCACACCTTC.

The chain links TRBV27 to TRBJ2-3, with 7 bases aligning to TRBD2. V lost 3 bases, J lost 3 bases, and 6 bases stayed unmatched. The CDR3 totals 15 residues. Looked up from germline, CDR1 is MNHEY and CDR2 is SMNVEV (reference sequence). The DNA for the CDR3 is TGTGCCAGCAGTTTCGCCTCGGGGGGAACAGATACGCAGTATTTT. The encoded protein is CASSFASGGTDTQYF.

The rearrangement uses TRBV6-5 and TRBJ1-2; D gene ambiguous. Germline V gene data show CDR1 as MNHEY and CDR2 as SVGAGI. The CDR3 spans 13 residues. Trimming left V 0 bases short and J 13 bases short, with 15 bases between. The CDR3 reads CASSYSSYRLPTF. CDR3 nucleotides: TGTGCCAGCAGTTACTCGAGTTACCGTCTCCCCACCTTC.

The genes are TRBV15 and TRBJ2-1; TRBD1 matches at 9 bases. The trim removed 5 bases at V and 7 bases at J, leaving 6 bases unmatched. Germline V gene lookup returns CDR1 LNHNV and CDR2 YYDKDF (reference sequence). CDR3 length equals 14 residues. CDR3 DNA sequence: TGTGCCACCAGCGGGGACAGGGAAGGTAATGAGCAGTTCTTC. It codes for CATSGDREGNEQFF.

A single count supports this clone. The chain couples TRBV3-1 (or the pseudogene TRBV3-2) to TRBJ2-1; 9 nucleotides line up with TRBD2. J gave up 9 bases and V 4 bases, and 10 bases lay outside the gene matches. Germline values: CDR1 LGHDT, CDR2 YNNKEL (reference sequence). The length of the CDR3 is 15 residues. The CDR3 region is CASSPNLGTSPEQFF. CDR3 nucleotide sequence: TGTGCCAGCAGCCCCAACCTAGGGACTAGCCCTGAGCAGTTCTTC.

This rearrangement joins TRBV24-1 to TRBJ2-5, with D possibly matching TRBD1 (6 bases). Per the germline V gene, CDR1 is KGHDR and CDR2 is SFDVKD. Trimming stripped 10 bases from V and 3 bases from J, with 14 bases between. This CDR3 is built from 13 residues. Written as DNA, the CDR3 is TGTGCCACATTAGGAGAGGGGGAAGAGACCCAGTACTTC. Translating gives CATLGEGEETQYF.

V and J are TRBV7-2 and TRBJ2-4; TRBD2 matches 14 bases. From germline, CDR1 is SGHTA and CDR2 FQGNSA. V lost 1 base, J lost 0 bases, and 2 bases stayed unmatched. This CDR3 is 18 amino acids long. CDR3 nucleotide sequence: TGTGCCAGCAGCTTAGGACTAGCGGGAGGGCTAGCCAAAAACATTCAGTACTTC. This gives the protein CASSLGLAGGLAKNIQYF.